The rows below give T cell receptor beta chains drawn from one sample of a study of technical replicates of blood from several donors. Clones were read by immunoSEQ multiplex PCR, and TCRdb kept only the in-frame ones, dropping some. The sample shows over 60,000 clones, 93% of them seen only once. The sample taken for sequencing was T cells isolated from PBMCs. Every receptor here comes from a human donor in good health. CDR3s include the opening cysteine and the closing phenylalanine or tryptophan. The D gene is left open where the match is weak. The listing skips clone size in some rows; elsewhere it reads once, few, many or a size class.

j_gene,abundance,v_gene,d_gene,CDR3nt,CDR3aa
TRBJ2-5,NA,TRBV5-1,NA,TGCGCCAGCAGCTTGGAATCTGAGACCCAGTACTTC,CASSLESETQYF
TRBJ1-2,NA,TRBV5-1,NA,TGCGCCAGCAGCCCCTCTTGGTCGAGAGCTAACTATGGCTACACCTTC,CASSPSWSRANYGYTF
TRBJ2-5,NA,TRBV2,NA,TGTGCCAGCAGTGCGGACTTAATGGGGAGGGAGACCCAGTACTTC,CASSADLMGRETQYF
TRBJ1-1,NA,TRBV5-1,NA,TGCGCCAGCAGCTTGGGTGTCAGAGGACAGAACACTGAAGCTTTCTTT,CASSLGVRGQNTEAFF
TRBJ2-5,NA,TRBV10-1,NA,TGCGCCAGAAAAGGAGTGTGGGGAGTTTACCAAGAGACCCAGTACTTC,CARKGVWGVYQETQYF
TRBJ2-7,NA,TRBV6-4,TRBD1,TGTGCCAGCAGTGACCCATCAATACAGGGGGATCCCTACGAGCAGTACTTC,CASSDPSIQGDPYEQYF
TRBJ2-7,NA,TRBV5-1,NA,TGCGCCAGCAGCTTGGAAGGTAGCGCTGACGAGCAGTACTTC,CASSLEGSADEQYF
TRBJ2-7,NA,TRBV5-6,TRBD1,TGTGCCAGCAGCCAGGGACAGGGTTTACGTTACGAGCAGTACTTC,CASSQGQGLRYEQYF
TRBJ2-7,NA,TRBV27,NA,TGTGCCAGCAGTAGCCTGACAGTAAGCTACGAGCAGTACTTC,CASSSLTVSYEQYF
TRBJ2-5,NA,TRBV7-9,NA,TGTGCCAGCAGCTTGAGTAAACCCCAAGAGACCCAGTACTTC,CASSLSKPQETQYF
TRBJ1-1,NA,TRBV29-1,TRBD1,TGCAGCGTTTCATACAGGGGGGACACTGAAGCTTTCTTT,CSVSYRGDTEAFF
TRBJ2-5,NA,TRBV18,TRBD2,TGTGCCAGCTCAACGGGGGGGCCGGATCTCAGTCAAGAGACCCAGTACTTC,CASSTGGPDLSQETQYF
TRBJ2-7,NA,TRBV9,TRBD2,TGTGCCAGCAGCTCCCACCGGGGGGATTCCTACGAGCAGTACTTC,CASSSHRGDSYEQYF
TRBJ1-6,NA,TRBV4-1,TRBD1,TGCGCCAGCAGCCAAGTTGAGACAGGGGATCATTCACCCCTCCACTTT,CASSQVETGDHSPLHF
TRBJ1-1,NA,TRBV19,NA,TGTGCCAGTAGTGCAGGAGGCATGAACACTGAAGCTTTCTTT,CASSAGGMNTEAFF
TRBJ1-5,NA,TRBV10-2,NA,TGCGCCAGTGGAGACAGGAGGAGCAATCAGCCCCAGCATTTT,CASGDRRSNQPQHF
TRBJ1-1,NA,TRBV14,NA,TGTGCCAGCAGCCAACCCCGGGCGGGACTAAACACTGAAGCTTTCTTT,CASSQPRAGLNTEAFF
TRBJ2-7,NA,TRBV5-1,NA,TGCGCCAGCAGCTTGGATTCCGGAGGCTCCTACGAGCAGTACTTC,CASSLDSGGSYEQYF
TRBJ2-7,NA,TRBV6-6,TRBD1,TGTGCCAGCAGCCCTACCGGGACAGGGCCCTACGAGCAGTACTTC,CASSPTGTGPYEQYF
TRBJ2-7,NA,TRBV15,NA,TGTGCCACCAGCAGAGGACAGGACAGCCGATCCTACGAGCAGTACTTC,CATSRGQDSRSYEQYF
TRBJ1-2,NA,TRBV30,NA,TGTGCCTGGAGTGTACCTCGCAGGGTGCGGGGCTACACCTTC,CAWSVPRRVRGYTF
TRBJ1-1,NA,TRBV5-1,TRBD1,TGCGCCAGCAGCCCGGGACAGTCGAACACTGAAGCTTTCTTT,CASSPGQSNTEAFF
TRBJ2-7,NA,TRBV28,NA,TGTGCCAGCAGTTTAGTGGTGTTAGATCGGCAGTACTTC,CASSLVVLDRQYF
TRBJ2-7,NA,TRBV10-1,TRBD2,TGCGCCAGCAGTGAGTCGATGATAGGTAGCGGGAGAATCCTGCAGTACTTC,CASSESMIGSGRILQYF
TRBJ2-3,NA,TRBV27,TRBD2,TGTGCCAGCAGTTTATGGGCTAGCGGTGACACAGATACGCAGTATTTT,CASSLWASGDTDTQYF
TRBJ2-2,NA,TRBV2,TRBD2,TGTGCCAGCAGTCCTCTAGCGGGAGGGCCGAACGGGGAGCTGTTTTTT,CASSPLAGGPNGELFF
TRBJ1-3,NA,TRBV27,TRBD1,TGTGCCAGCAGTTTTAACAGGGGTTCGGGAAACACCATATATTTT,CASSFNRGSGNTIYF
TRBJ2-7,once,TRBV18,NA,TGTGCCAGCTCACCACCGCAGGGCTACGAGCAGTACTTC,CASSPPQGYEQYF
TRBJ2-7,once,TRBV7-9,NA,TGTGCCAGCAGCTCGGGGGTTATGTACGAGCAGTACTTC,CASSSGVMYEQYF
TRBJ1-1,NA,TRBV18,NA,TGTGCCAGCTCCTGGGAACAGGGAGTGAACACTGAAGCTTTCTTT,CASSWEQGVNTEAFF
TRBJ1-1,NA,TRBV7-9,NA,TGTGCCAGCAGCTTAGTCGGACAGTGGCGGAACACTGAAGCTTTCTTT,CASSLVGQWRNTEAFF
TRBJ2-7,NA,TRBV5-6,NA,TGTGCCAGCAGCTTGGCTTATCGGGGGAACGAGCAGTACTTC,CASSLAYRGNEQYF
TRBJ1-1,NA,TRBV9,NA,TGTGCCAGCAGCGTAGGACGGGGGAACACTGAAGCTTTCTTT,CASSVGRGNTEAFF
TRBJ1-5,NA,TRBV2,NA,TGTGCCAGCAGCGGACAGAATAGCAATCAGCCCCAGCATTTT,CASSGQNSNQPQHF
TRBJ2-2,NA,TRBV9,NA,TGTGCCAGCAGCGTAGATCAGTACAACACCGGGGAGCTGTTTTTT,CASSVDQYNTGELFF
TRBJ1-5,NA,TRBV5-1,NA,TGCGCCAGCAGCTTGTCAGGAGGAGACAATAGCAATCAGCCCCAGCATTTT,CASSLSGGDNSNQPQHF
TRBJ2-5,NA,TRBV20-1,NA,TGCAGTGCTGGCGGGCAAGAGACCCAGTACTTC,CSAGGQETQYF
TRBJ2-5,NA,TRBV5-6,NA,TGTGCCAGCAGCACGGGAGTCCGAGGCGGGACCCAGTACTTC,CASSTGVRGGTQYF
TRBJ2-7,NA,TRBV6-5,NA,TGTGCCAGCAGTTCAACAAGCTACGAGCAGTACTTC,CASSSTSYEQYF
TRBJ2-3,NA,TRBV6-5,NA,TGTGCCAGCAGTTATTGGGAGGGCACAGATACGCAGTATTTT,CASSYWEGTDTQYF
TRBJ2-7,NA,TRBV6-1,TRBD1,TGTGCCAGCAGTGAGGGAAGAAGGACAGGAGGTCTCGGGGCCGCCACAATTCAGTACTTC,CASSEGRRTGGLGAATIQYF
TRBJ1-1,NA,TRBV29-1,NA,TGCAGCGTTTTACAGGGAGACACTGAAGCTTTCTTT,CSVLQGDTEAFF
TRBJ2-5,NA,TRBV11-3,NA,TGTGCCAGCAGCAGTATCCGGGGCCAAGAGACCCAGTACTTC,CASSSIRGQETQYF
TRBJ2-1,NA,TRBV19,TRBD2,TGTGCCAGTATGGACAGCGGGGGGACGTACAATGAGCAGTTCTTC,CASMDSGGTYNEQFF
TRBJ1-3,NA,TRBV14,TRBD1,TGTGCCAGCAGCCAAGCAGGGGGGGGAAACACCATATATTTT,CASSQAGGGNTIYF
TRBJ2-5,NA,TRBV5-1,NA,TGCGCCAGCAGCTTGGGGGGCGGACGGGCAAGCACGTACTTC,CASSLGGGRASTYF
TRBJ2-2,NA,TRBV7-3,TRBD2,TGTGCCAGCAGCCGGACTAGCGGGGGCGGGGAGCTGTTTTTT,CASSRTSGGGELFF
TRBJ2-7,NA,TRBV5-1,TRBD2,TGCGCCAGCAGCCAAATTAGCGGGAGGGCCGAGCAGTACTTC,CASSQISGRAEQYF
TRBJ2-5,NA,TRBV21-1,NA,TGTGCCAGCAGCAAAAGACAGGCCCATCAAGAGACCCAGTACTTC,CASSKRQAHQETQYF
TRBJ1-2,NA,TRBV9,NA,TGTGCCAGCAGCACCGGGGGAAGACTCGTCTATGGCTACACCTTC,CASSTGGRLVYGYTF
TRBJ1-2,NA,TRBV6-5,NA,TGTGCCAGCAGTTATCTGGGAGACTATGGCTACACCTTC,CASSYLGDYGYTF
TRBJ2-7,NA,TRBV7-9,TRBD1,TGTGCCAGCAGCTGGGACAGGGAATCCTACGAGCAGTACTTC,CASSWDRESYEQYF
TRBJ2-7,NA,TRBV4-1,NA,TGCGCCAGCAGCCAGCCCCGGGATCCCGGTCGGGAGCAGTACTTC,CASSQPRDPGREQYF
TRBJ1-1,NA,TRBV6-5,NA,TGTGCCAGCAAGACTGGGTGGGACACTGAAGCTTTCTTT,CASKTGWDTEAFF
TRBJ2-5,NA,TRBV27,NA,TGTGCCAGCGGCCGGGGCGGGGAAGAGACCCAGTACTTC,CASGRGGEETQYF